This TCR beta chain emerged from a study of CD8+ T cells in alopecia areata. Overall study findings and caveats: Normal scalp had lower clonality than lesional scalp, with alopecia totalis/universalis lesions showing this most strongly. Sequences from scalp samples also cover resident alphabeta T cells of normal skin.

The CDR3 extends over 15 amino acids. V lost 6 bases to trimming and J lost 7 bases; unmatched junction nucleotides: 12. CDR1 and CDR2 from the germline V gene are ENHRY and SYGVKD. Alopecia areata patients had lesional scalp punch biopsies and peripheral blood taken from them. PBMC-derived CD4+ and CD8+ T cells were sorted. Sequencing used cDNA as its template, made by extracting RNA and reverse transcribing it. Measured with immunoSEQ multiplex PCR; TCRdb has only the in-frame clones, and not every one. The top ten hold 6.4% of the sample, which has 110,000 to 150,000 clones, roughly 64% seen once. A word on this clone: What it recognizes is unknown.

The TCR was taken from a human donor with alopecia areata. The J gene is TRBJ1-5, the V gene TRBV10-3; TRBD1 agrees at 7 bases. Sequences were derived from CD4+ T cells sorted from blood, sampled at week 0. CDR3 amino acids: CAIRLTGERGQPQHF. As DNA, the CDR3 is TGTGCCATCAGGTTAACAGGGGAGAGAGGCCAGCCCCAGCATTTT.